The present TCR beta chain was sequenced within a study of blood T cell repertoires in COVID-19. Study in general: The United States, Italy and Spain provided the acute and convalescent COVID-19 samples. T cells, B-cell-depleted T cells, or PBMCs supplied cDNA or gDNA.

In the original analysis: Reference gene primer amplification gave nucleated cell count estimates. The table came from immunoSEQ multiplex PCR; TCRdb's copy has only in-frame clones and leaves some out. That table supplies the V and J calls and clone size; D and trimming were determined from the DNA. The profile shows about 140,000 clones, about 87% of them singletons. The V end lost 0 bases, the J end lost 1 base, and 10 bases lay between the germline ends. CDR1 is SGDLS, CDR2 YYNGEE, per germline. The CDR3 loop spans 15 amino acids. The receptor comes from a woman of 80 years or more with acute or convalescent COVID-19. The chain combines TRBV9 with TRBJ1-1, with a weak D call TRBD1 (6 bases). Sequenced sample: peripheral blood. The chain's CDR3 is CASSVAPGQNTEAFF. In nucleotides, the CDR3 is TGTGCCAGCAGCGTAGCTCCGGGACAGAACACTGAAGCTTTCTTT.